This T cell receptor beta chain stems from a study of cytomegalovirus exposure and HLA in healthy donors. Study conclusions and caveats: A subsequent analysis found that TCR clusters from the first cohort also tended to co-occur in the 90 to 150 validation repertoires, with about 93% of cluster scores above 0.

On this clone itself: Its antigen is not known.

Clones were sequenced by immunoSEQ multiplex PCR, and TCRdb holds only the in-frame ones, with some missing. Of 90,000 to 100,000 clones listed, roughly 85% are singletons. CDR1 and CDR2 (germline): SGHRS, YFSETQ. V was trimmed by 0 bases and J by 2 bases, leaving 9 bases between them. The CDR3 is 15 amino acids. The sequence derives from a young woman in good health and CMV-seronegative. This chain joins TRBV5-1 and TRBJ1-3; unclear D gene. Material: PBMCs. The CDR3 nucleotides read TGCGCCAGCAGCTTGGCCCAAGCCCCTGGAAACACCATATATTTT. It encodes CASSLAQAPGNTIYF.